This T cell receptor beta chain derives from a study of blood T cell repertoires in COVID-19. The germline V gene has CDR1 KGHDR and CDR2 SFDVKD. The CDR3 extends over 15 amino acids. Clones were read by immunoSEQ multiplex PCR, and TCRdb kept only the in-frame ones, dropping some. The profile shows roughly 60,000 clones, approximately 80% of them singletons. Note on this clone: The junction differs from germline at one of its ends, possibly a read error.

The sequenced material came from peripheral blood. The chain joins TRBV24-1 to TRBJ2-1; 14 bases map to TRBD2. The TCR was taken from a man aged 30 to 45 with COVID-19, enrolled during active disease. The CDR3: CAASSRTSGRTEQFF. In DNA form, the CDR3 reads TGTGCCGCCAGTTCAAGGACTAGCGGGAGGACTGAGCAGTTCTTC.